Presented here are 3 T cell receptor beta chains from one specimen sequenced in a study of control samples from healthy donors and cancer patients. Sequenced by immunoSEQ multiplex PCR; TCRdb stores in-frame clones only, minus some. The data show under 450,000 clones, 75% to 95% seen once. Input material: PBMCs. The receptors come from a middle-aged man with head and neck cancer.

The chain has TRBV10-3 and TRBJ2-2, with TRBD1 matching 9 bases. This CDR3 contains 17 residues. Per the germline V gene, CDR1 is ENHRY and CDR2 is SYGVKD. With V trimmed by 7 bases and J by 5 bases, 14 bases remained unmatched. For the CDR3, the DNA is TGTGCCATCACACGTGACGTGGGACAGGGCCCAACCGGGGAGCTGTTTTTT. Translating gives CAITRDVGQGPTGELFF.

This sequence joins TRBV4-3 and TRBJ1-2, with D unclear. The length of the CDR3 is 15 residues. Germline lookup yields CDR1 LGHNA and CDR2 YSLEER. V shed 0 bases and J shed 4 bases, with 12 bases lying between them. Here the CDR3 DNA reads TGCGCCAGCAGCCAAGATCGATCGGGTCCCTATGGCTACACCTTC. It specifies CASSQDRSGPYGYTF.

V gene TRBV3-1 (or the pseudogene TRBV3-2) combines with J gene TRBJ2-7; 11 bases fit TRBD1. CDR1 LGHDT and CDR2 YNNKEL come from the germline V gene (reference sequence). V was pared by 4 bases and J by 4 bases, with 6 bases of the junction left unmatched. The CDR3 covers 15 residues. CDR3 region: CASSRTGQGAYEQYF. CDR3 nucleotide sequence: TGTGCCAGCAGCCGAACCGGACAGGGGGCTTACGAGCAGTACTTC.